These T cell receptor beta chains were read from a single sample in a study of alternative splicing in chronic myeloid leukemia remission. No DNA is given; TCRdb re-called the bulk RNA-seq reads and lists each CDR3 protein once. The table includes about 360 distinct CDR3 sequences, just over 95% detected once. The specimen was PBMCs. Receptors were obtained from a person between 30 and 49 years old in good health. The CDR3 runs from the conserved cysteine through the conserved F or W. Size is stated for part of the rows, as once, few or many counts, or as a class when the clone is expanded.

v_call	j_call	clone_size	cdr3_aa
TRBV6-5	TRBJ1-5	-	CASSYFPPGGYGNQPQHF
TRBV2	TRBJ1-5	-	CASRATGNQPQHF
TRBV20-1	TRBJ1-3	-	CSAETGADSGNTIYF
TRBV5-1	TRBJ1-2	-	CASSLEQIGYGYTF
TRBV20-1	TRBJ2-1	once	CSASDYEQFF
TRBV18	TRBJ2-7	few	CASSPLGTAGSYEQYF
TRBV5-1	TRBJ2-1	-	CASSLRTSVDEQFF
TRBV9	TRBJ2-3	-	CASSALTGGSDTQYF
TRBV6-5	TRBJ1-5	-	CASSYQTGYSNQPQHF
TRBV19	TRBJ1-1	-	CASSIQDRLAEAFF